Listed here is a single TCR beta chain. Germline loops: CDR1 LGHNT, CDR2 FRNRAP. CDR3 size: 16 residues. The junction had 8 bases not matched to a gene; V was cut back by 0 bases and J by 3 bases. The record originates from a study of T cells in tuberculosis. Only in-frame clones appear in the TCRdb table, and some are missing; sequencing was by immunoSEQ multiplex PCR. Among 45,000 or so clones listed, 95% were seen once. This sequence was found in a donor between 10 and 35 years old with latent tuberculosis or without tuberculosis infection. The rearrangement links TRBV12-5 to TRBJ2-7; 7 bases align to TRBD1. The sample taken for sequencing was PBMCs. DNA of the CDR3: TGTGCTAGTGGTTTGGTGACTACAGGGGATATCTACGAGCAGTACTTC. Translated: CASGLVTTGDIYEQYF.